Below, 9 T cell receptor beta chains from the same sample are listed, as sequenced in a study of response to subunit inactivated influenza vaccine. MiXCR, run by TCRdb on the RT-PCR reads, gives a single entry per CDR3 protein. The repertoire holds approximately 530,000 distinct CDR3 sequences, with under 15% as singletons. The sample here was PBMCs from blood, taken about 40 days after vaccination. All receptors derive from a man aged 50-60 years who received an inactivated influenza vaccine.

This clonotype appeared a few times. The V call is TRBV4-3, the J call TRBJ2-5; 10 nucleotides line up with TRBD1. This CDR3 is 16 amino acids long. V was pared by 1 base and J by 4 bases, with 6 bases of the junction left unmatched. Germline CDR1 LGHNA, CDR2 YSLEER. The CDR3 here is CASSQVRDRGRETQYF. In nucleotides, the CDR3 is TGCGCCAGCAGCCAAGTCCGGGACAGGGGAAGAGAGACCCAGTACTTC.

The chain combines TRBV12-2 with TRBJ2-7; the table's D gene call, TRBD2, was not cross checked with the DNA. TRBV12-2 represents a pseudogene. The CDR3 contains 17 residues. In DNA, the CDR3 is TGTGCAAGTCGCTTAGGAGATTGGCTAGATTCCTCCTACGAGCAGTACTTC. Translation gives CASRLGDWLDSSYEQYF.

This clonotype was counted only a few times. CDR3 DNA: TGCGCCAGCAGCCAAGATAGTCCTAGCGGGGGCACCGGGGAGCTGTTTTTT. It yields the protein CASSQDSPSGGTGELFF. J is TRBJ2-2 and V is TRBV4-1; 10 bases map to TRBD2. CDR1 and CDR2 from the germline V gene are MGHRA and YSYEKL. The CDR3 contains 17 residues. Trimming cost V 0 bases and J 4 bases; bases outside gene matches: 5.

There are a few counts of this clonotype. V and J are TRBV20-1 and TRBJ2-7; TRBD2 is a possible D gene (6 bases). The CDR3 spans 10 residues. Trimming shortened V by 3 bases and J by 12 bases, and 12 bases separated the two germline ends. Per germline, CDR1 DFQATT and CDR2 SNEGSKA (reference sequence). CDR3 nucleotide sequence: TGCAGTGCTAGTGCTGCGGGGCCGTACTTC. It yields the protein CSASAAGPYF.

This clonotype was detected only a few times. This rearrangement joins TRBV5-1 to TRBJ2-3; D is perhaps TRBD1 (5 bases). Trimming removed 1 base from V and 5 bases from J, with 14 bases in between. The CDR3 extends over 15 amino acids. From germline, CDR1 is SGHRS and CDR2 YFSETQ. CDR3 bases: TGCGCCAGCAGCTTGCTGGGCAGGGTGGGAGATACGCAGTATTTT. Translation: CASSLLGRVGDTQYF.

CDR3 protein: CASSSPARGRAKDTEAFF. The CDR3 DNA reads TGTGCCAGCAGTTCACCGGCCCGGGGGCGAGCAAAAGACACTGAAGCTTTCTTT. This chain joins TRBV28 and TRBJ1-1; TRBD1 might be the D (6 bases). V shed 4 bases and J shed 3 bases, with 24 bases lying between them. The CDR3 runs to 18 residues. Germline assignment: CDR1 MDHEN and CDR2 SYDVKM.

CDR3 DNA sequence: TGTGCCAGCAGCCCCGGGCTCCGGTGCCTTCTCGAGACCCAGTACTTC. It specifies CASSPGLRCLLETQYF. V is TRBV4-2 and J is TRBJ2-5; unclear D gene. V lost 4 bases to trimming and J lost 5 bases, with 20 bases between them. Germline CDR1 and CDR2: LGHNA and YNFKEQ. The CDR3 spans 16 residues.

CDR3 loop: CASSPTPFRTGEQYF. The CDR3 nucleotides read TGTGCCAGCAGTCCCACCCCCTTTCGGACCGGCGAGCAGTACTTC. The chain combines TRBV28 with TRBJ2-7; D remains unclear. This CDR3 region has 15 residues. Per the germline V gene, CDR1 is MDHEN and CDR2 is SYDVKM. V lost 5 bases to trimming and J lost 6 bases, with 20 bases between them.

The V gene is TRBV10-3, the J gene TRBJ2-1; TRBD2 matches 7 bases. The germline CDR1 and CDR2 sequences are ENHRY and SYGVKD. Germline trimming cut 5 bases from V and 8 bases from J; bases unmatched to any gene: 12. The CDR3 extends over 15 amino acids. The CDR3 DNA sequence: TGTGCCATCAGTCCTTCTCGGGGGGAGAAGGATGAGCAGTTCTTC. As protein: CAISPSRGEKDEQFF.